The sequence of this TCR beta chain was determined in a study of CD8 T cells in Susac syndrome. CDR1 is SGDLS, CDR2 YYNGEE, per germline. V was shortened by 4 bases and J by 3 bases, with 8 bases between the two germline ends. The CDR3 length is 12 residues. When the RNA was reverse transcribed, random hexamers were used with an input of 0.5 to 1 ug. TCRdb recomputed calls from the immunoSEQ multiplex PCR reads with MiXCR, one row per CDR3 protein. The data show 300,000 to 350,000 distinct CDR3 sequences, about 92% seen once. The sequenced sample was CD4+ T cells from PBMCs. The rearrangement uses TRBV9 and TRBJ2-7; D possibly corresponds to TRBD2 (5 bases). This receptor was obtained from a human donor with multiple sclerosis. CDR3 sequence reads: CASSPDFYEQYF. CDR3 nucleotide sequence: TGTGCCAGCAGCCCGGACTTCTACGAGCAGTACTTC.